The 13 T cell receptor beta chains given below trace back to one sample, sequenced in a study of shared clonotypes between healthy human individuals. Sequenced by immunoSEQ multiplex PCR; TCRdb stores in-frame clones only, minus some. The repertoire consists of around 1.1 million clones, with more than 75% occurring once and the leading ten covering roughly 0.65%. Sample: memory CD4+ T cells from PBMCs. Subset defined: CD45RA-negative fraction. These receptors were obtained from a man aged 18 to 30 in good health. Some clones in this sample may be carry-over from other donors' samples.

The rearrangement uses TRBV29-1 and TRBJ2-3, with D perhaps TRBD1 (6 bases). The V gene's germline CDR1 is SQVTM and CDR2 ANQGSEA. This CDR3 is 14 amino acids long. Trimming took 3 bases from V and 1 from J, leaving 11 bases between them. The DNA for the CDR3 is TGCAGCGTTGAGCCAGGGGCCGGCACAGATACGCAGTATTTT. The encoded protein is CSVEPGAGTDTQYF.

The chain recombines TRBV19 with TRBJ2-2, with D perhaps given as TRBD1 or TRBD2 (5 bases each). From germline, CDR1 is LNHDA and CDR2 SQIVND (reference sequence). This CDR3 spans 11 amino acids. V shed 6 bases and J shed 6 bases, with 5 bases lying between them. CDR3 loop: CASRGAGELFF. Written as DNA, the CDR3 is TGTGCCAGTAGGGGGGCCGGGGAGCTGTTTTTT.

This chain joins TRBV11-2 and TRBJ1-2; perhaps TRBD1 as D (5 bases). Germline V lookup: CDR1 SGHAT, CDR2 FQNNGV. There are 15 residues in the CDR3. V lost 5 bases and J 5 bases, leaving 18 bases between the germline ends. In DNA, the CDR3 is TGTGCCAGCAGCCGCCTCGGGGGGGTGGAGTATGGCTACACCTTC. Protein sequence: CASSRLGGVEYGYTF.

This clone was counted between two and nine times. CDR3 nucleotides: TGTGCCAGCAGTTCTAAACTCGGACTAGCGGGAGGCTACGAGCAGTACTTC. As protein: CASSSKLGLAGGYEQYF. The chain recombines TRBV28 with TRBJ2-7; 14 bases line up with TRBD2. Germline CDR1 is MDHEN and CDR2 is SYDVKM. The junction had 8 bases not matched to a gene; V was cut back by 4 bases and J by 3 bases. This CDR3 comprises 17 residues.

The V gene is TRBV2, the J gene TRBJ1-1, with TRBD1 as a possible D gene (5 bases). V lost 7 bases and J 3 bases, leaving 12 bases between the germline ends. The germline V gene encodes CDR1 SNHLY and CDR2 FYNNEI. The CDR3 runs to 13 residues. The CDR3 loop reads CASKRRDHTEAFF. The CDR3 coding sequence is TGTGCCAGCAAAAGACGGGACCACACTGAAGCTTTCTTT.

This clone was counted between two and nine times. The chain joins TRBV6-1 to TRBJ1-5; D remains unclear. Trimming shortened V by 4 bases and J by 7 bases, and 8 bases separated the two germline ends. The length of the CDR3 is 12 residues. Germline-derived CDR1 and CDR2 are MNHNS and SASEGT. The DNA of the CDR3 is TGTGCCAGCAGTGGACGGACCCAGCCCCAGCATTTT. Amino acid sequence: CASSGRTQPQHF.

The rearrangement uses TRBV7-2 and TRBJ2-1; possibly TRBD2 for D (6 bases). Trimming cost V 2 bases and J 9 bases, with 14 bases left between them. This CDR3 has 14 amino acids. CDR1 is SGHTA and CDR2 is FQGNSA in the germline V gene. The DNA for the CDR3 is TGTGCCAGCAGCTTAACTAGCTCCTCGGGTGAGCAGTTCTTC. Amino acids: CASSLTSSSGEQFF.

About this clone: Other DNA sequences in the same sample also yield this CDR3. This CDR3 is CASSLGLAGVRDTQYF. CDR3 bases: TGTGCCAGCAGCTTAGGTCTGGCAGGGGTACGAGATACGCAGTATTTT. The chain couples TRBV7-9 to TRBJ2-3, with D possibly being TRBD1 (6 bases). V was shortened by 1 base and J by 5 bases, with 16 bases between the two germline ends. CDR3 size: 16 residues. Germline-derived CDR1 and CDR2 are SEHNR and FQNEAQ (reference sequence).

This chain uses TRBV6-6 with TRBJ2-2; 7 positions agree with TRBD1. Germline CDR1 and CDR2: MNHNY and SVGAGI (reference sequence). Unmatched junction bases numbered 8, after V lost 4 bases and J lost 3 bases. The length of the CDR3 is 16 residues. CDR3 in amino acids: CASSFPRGGYTGELFF. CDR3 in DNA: TGTGCCAGCAGTTTTCCGCGAGGGGGCTACACCGGGGAGCTGTTTTTT.

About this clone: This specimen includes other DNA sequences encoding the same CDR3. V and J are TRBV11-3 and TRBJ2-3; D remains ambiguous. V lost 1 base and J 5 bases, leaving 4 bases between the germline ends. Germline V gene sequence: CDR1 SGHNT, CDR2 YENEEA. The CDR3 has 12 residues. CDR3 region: CASSLGEDTQYF. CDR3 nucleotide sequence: TGTGCCAGCAGCTTAGGCGAAGATACGCAGTATTTT.

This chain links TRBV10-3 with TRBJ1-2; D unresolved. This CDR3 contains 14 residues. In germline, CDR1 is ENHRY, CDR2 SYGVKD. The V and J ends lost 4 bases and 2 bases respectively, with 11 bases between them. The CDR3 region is CAISAGRVNYGYTF. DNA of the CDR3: TGTGCCATCAGTGCTGGCAGAGTCAACTATGGCTACACCTTC.

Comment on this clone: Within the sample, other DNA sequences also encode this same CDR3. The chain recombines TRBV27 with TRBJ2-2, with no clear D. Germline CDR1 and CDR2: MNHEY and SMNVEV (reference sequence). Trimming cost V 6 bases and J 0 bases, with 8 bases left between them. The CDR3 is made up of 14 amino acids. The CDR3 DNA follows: TGTGCCAGCAGCCCGAGACCGAACACCGGGGAGCTGTTTTTT. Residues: CASSPRPNTGELFF.

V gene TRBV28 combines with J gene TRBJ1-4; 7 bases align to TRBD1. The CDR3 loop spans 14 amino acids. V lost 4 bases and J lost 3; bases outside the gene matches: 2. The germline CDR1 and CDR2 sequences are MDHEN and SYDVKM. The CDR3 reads CASSWQGANEKLFF. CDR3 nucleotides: TGTGCCAGCAGTTGGCAGGGGGCTAATGAAAAACTGTTTTTT.